The rows below give T cell receptor beta chains drawn from one sample of a study of post-analysis software for immune sequencing data. TCRdb re-derived calls from the PCR reads in MiXCR, one entry per CDR3 protein. The sample has 350,000 to 500,000 distinct CDR3 sequences, about 40% seen once; the top ten hold approximately 7.1%. Sample: blood. Receptors originate from a girl aged 2 to 9 with multiple sclerosis. Each CDR3 is given with its conserved first and last residue. A D gene is named only where the DNA matches it firmly. Rows may omit the clone size; those that give it use once, few, many or a size class.

d_gene: TRBD1; abundance: few; v_gene: TRBV6-5; j_gene: TRBJ1-4; CDR3nt: TGTGCCAGCAGTTACGGGACAGGGGATGAAAAACTGTTTTTT; CDR3aa: CASSYGTGDEKLFF
d_gene: TRBD1; abundance: -; v_gene: TRBV28; j_gene: TRBJ1-4; CDR3nt: TGTGCCAGCAGTTTGATCAGGGGGGCACCTAATGAAAAACTGTTTTTT; CDR3aa: CASSLIRGAPNEKLFF
d_gene: TRBD2; abundance: few; v_gene: TRBV3-1; j_gene: TRBJ2-5; CDR3nt: TGTGCCAGCAGCCAAGGTAAAGCGGGGGTGATCCAAGAGACCCAGTACTTC; CDR3aa: CASSQGKAGVIQETQYF
d_gene: -; abundance: once; v_gene: TRBV28; j_gene: TRBJ1-2; CDR3nt: TGTGCCAGCAATCGGGGGATACGGGATGGCTACACCTTC; CDR3aa: CASNRGIRDGYTF
d_gene: TRBD1; abundance: many; v_gene: TRBV12-5; j_gene: TRBJ1-5; CDR3nt: TGTGCTAGTGGGCCCTCAGGGGGCAACCAGCCCCAGCATTTT; CDR3aa: CASGPSGGNQPQHF
d_gene: TRBD1; abundance: -; v_gene: TRBV5-1; j_gene: TRBJ2-1; CDR3nt: TGCGCCAGCAGGAGCGAGACAGGGATCAATGAGCAGTTCTTC; CDR3aa: CASRSETGINEQFF
d_gene: -; abundance: few; v_gene: TRBV6-4; j_gene: TRBJ2-3; CDR3nt: TGTGCCAGCAGTCCCGAGCTCTCAGATACGCAGTATTTT; CDR3aa: CASSPELSDTQYF
d_gene: -; abundance: -; v_gene: TRBV12-3/TRBV12-4; j_gene: TRBJ2-7; CDR3nt: TGTGCCAGCAGTGCGACCGGGACCACTTTCAACGACGAGCAGTACTTC; CDR3aa: CASSATGTTFNDEQYF
d_gene: TRBD2; abundance: -; v_gene: TRBV12-3/TRBV12-4; j_gene: TRBJ2-3; CDR3nt: TGTGCCAGCAGTATGAATATTGCTAGCGGAATAGGGGATACGCAGTATTTT; CDR3aa: CASSMNIASGIGDTQYF
d_gene: TRBD1; abundance: -; v_gene: TRBV7-2; j_gene: TRBJ2-1; CDR3nt: TGTGCCAGCAGCTTAGTAGGTCTACAGGGGGCCGGCAATGAGCAGTTCTTC; CDR3aa: CASSLVGLQGAGNEQFF
d_gene: -; abundance: -; v_gene: TRBV7-2; j_gene: TRBJ2-5; CDR3nt: TGTGCCAGCAGCTTAATTATCCCCCCGCAAGAGACCCAGTACTTC; CDR3aa: CASSLIIPPQETQYF
d_gene: TRBD2; abundance: -; v_gene: TRBV10-1; j_gene: TRBJ2-1; CDR3nt: TGCGCCAGCAGTGAGAGGGCTAGCGGGGAAGAGACCCAGTTCTTC; CDR3aa: CASSERASGEETQFF
d_gene: -; abundance: -; v_gene: TRBV20-1; j_gene: TRBJ2-1; CDR3nt: TGCAGTGCCCGTAGGGGGGGGGGAGGCGAGCAGTTCTTC; CDR3aa: CSARRGGGGEQFF
d_gene: TRBD1; abundance: -; v_gene: TRBV5-1; j_gene: TRBJ2-5; CDR3nt: TGCGCCAGCAGCTTGGAGGGGGACAGGGGGCAAGAGACCCAGTACTTC; CDR3aa: CASSLEGDRGQETQYF
d_gene: -; abundance: many; v_gene: TRBV7-6; j_gene: TRBJ2-7; CDR3nt: TGTGCCAGCAGCTTAGGGGAATTAAGCTCCTACGAGCAGTACTTC; CDR3aa: CASSLGELSSYEQYF
d_gene: -; abundance: once; v_gene: TRBV11-2; j_gene: TRBJ1-2; CDR3nt: TGTGCCAGCAGCTCCCAGGGTTTTAACTATGGCTACACCTTC; CDR3aa: CASSSQGFNYGYTF
d_gene: TRBD2; abundance: few; v_gene: TRBV10-3; j_gene: TRBJ2-4; CDR3nt: TGTGCCATCAGTGAGTCAGAGACTAGCGGTCTATTAGCCAAAAACATTCAGTACTTC; CDR3aa: CAISESETSGLLAKNIQYF
d_gene: -; abundance: -; v_gene: TRBV12-3/TRBV12-4; j_gene: TRBJ1-5; CDR3nt: TGTGCCAGCAGTTTCTGGCAGGGTCGGAGCAATCAGCCCCAGCATTTT; CDR3aa: CASSFWQGRSNQPQHF
d_gene: -; abundance: -; v_gene: TRBV11-2; j_gene: TRBJ2-3; CDR3nt: TGTGCCAGCAGCCAACGGGTTGGGGCAGATACGCAGTATTTT; CDR3aa: CASSQRVGADTQYF
d_gene: -; abundance: few; v_gene: TRBV20-1; j_gene: TRBJ2-5; CDR3nt: TGCAGTGCAAAAAGGACCGGCCAGCGACCCCAGTACTTC; CDR3aa: CSAKRTGQRPQYF
d_gene: -; abundance: few; v_gene: TRBV9; j_gene: TRBJ2-1; CDR3nt: TGTGCCAGCAGCGTAGGAGAGGGCTCCTACAATGAGCAGTTCTTC; CDR3aa: CASSVGEGSYNEQFF
d_gene: TRBD1; abundance: -; v_gene: TRBV24-1; j_gene: TRBJ2-2; CDR3nt: TGTGCCACCAGTGATTCCGGACAGGGTCGGTTCACCGGGGAGCTGTTTTTT; CDR3aa: CATSDSGQGRFTGELFF
d_gene: -; abundance: -; v_gene: TRBV7-3; j_gene: TRBJ2-5; CDR3nt: TGTGCCAGCAGCTTAAGCCCAGGGCAGCAGGAGACCCAGTACTTC; CDR3aa: CASSLSPGQQETQYF
d_gene: TRBD1; abundance: -; v_gene: TRBV6-5; j_gene: TRBJ1-1; CDR3nt: TGTGCCAGCAGTCCTAACAGGGGGAACACTGAAGCTTTCTTT; CDR3aa: CASSPNRGNTEAFF
d_gene: TRBD2; abundance: few; v_gene: TRBV28; j_gene: TRBJ2-1; CDR3nt: TGTGCCAGCAGTCTGCGTTTACTAGCGGGAGGGGTGAATGAGCAGTTCTTC; CDR3aa: CASSLRLLAGGVNEQFF
d_gene: -; abundance: many; v_gene: TRBV18; j_gene: TRBJ2-5; CDR3nt: TGTGCCAGCTCACCTCGGTGGGGCGAGACCCAGTACTTC; CDR3aa: CASSPRWGETQYF
d_gene: -; abundance: -; v_gene: TRBV12-3/TRBV12-4; j_gene: TRBJ2-7; CDR3nt: TGTGCCAGCAGTTCCCCACTCTCACAGCAAAAAGGCGAGCAGTACTTC; CDR3aa: CASSSPLSQQKGEQYF
d_gene: -; abundance: -; v_gene: TRBV7-9; j_gene: TRBJ1-1; CDR3nt: TGTGCCAGCCTCAGGGAGGTGAACACTGAAGCTTTCTTT; CDR3aa: CASLREVNTEAFF
d_gene: -; abundance: few; v_gene: TRBV12-3/TRBV12-4; j_gene: TRBJ2-3; CDR3nt: TGTGCCAGCAGTTCCCGATTACCCAGCGATACGCAGTATTTT; CDR3aa: CASSSRLPSDTQYF
d_gene: TRBD1; abundance: few; v_gene: TRBV20-1; j_gene: TRBJ1-5; CDR3nt: TGCAGTGCCATTGACAGGGGTGGTCAGCCCCAGCATTTT; CDR3aa: CSAIDRGGQPQHF
d_gene: TRBD2; abundance: once; v_gene: TRBV6-5; j_gene: TRBJ2-7; CDR3nt: TGTGCCAGCAGTTACTCATCGGGGGGATACGAGCAGTACTTC; CDR3aa: CASSYSSGGYEQYF
d_gene: -; abundance: -; v_gene: TRBV27; j_gene: TRBJ1-1; CDR3nt: TGTGCAATTGGCCCGGGCGTGAACACTGAAGCTTTCTTT; CDR3aa: CAIGPGVNTEAFF
d_gene: -; abundance: -; v_gene: TRBV28; j_gene: TRBJ2-1; CDR3nt: TGTGCCAGCAGTTTTGAGGGCCATGAGCAGTTCTTC; CDR3aa: CASSFEGHEQFF
d_gene: -; abundance: few; v_gene: TRBV10-3; j_gene: TRBJ2-1; CDR3nt: TGTGCCATCAGTGAATTCTCTAGAGACAATGAGCAGTTCTTC; CDR3aa: CAISEFSRDNEQFF
d_gene: -; abundance: few; v_gene: TRBV14; j_gene: TRBJ2-4; CDR3nt: TGTGCCAGCAGCCAAGGGTACCGTCAATTAGCTCTAGCCAAAAACATTCAGTACTTC; CDR3aa: CASSQGYRQLALAKNIQYF
d_gene: -; abundance: -; v_gene: TRBV14; j_gene: TRBJ2-3; CDR3nt: TGTGCCAGCAGCCAAGATTTTTTTCGGTCCCTGTATTTT; CDR3aa: CASSQDFFRSLYF
d_gene: TRBD2; abundance: -; v_gene: TRBV28; j_gene: TRBJ2-3; CDR3nt: TGTGCCAGCAGTTTCGGCGGGGGGCGGGTGACAGATACGCAGTATTTT; CDR3aa: CASSFGGGRVTDTQYF
d_gene: -; abundance: -; v_gene: TRBV27; j_gene: TRBJ1-5; CDR3nt: TGTGCCAGCAGTTTAGGAGGTCGAAATCAGCCCCAGCATTTT; CDR3aa: CASSLGGRNQPQHF
d_gene: -; abundance: -; v_gene: TRBV21-1; j_gene: TRBJ1-5; CDR3nt: TGTGCCAGCAGCAAAGATTATAGCAATCAGCCCCAGCATTTT; CDR3aa: CASSKDYSNQPQHF
d_gene: TRBD1; abundance: -; v_gene: TRBV7-2; j_gene: TRBJ2-1; CDR3nt: TGTGCCAGCAGCTTCACGGGACAGGGGGACAATGAGCAGTTCTTC; CDR3aa: CASSFTGQGDNEQFF
d_gene: -; abundance: -; v_gene: TRBV3-1; j_gene: TRBJ2-7; CDR3nt: TGTGCCAGCAGCCAAGATGGGTCGGGCGAGCAGTACTTC; CDR3aa: CASSQDGSGEQYF
d_gene: -; abundance: few; v_gene: TRBV6-5; j_gene: TRBJ2-7; CDR3nt: TGTGCCAGCAGTTACTCCAGGCTGACCTACGAGCAGTACTTC; CDR3aa: CASSYSRLTYEQYF
d_gene: -; abundance: few; v_gene: TRBV27; j_gene: TRBJ2-6; CDR3nt: TGTGCCAGCAGTTTCCGATATGCTGGGGCCAACGTCCTGACTTTC; CDR3aa: CASSFRYAGANVLTF
d_gene: -; abundance: -; v_gene: TRBV10-3; j_gene: TRBJ1-2; CDR3nt: TGTGCCATCAGTGAGATGGGGTTCGATGGCTACACCTTC; CDR3aa: CAISEMGFDGYTF
d_gene: -; abundance: -; v_gene: TRBV11-2; j_gene: TRBJ1-1; CDR3nt: TGTGTCAGCAGCTTAGAAAGAGGAAAAGCTTTCTTT; CDR3aa: CVSSLERGKAFF
d_gene: TRBD1; abundance: -; v_gene: TRBV12-3/TRBV12-4; j_gene: TRBJ1-1; CDR3nt: TGTGCCAGCACCCAACAGGACAGGACAGCTTTCTTT; CDR3aa: CASTQQDRTAFF
d_gene: TRBD2; abundance: few; v_gene: TRBV20-1; j_gene: TRBJ2-1; CDR3nt: TGCAGTGCTACGACTAGCGGGCAGAACAGTGAGCAGTTCTTC; CDR3aa: CSATTSGQNSEQFF
d_gene: -; abundance: -; v_gene: TRBV29-1; j_gene: TRBJ2-7; CDR3nt: TGCGGCGTCGGGGCAGTTAACAGGGAAGGATTCGGCGAGCAGTACTTC; CDR3aa: CGVGAVNREGFGEQYF
d_gene: TRBD1; abundance: -; v_gene: TRBV7-9; j_gene: TRBJ2-1; CDR3nt: TGTGCCAGCAGCCTTCCCCGACAGGGCTCCTACAATGAGCAGTTCTTC; CDR3aa: CASSLPRQGSYNEQFF
d_gene: -; abundance: once; v_gene: TRBV11-2; j_gene: TRBJ1-1; CDR3nt: TGTGCCAGCAGCTGCCCAGGCAGGGGCACTGAAGCTTTCTTT; CDR3aa: CASSCPGRGTEAFF
d_gene: -; abundance: few; v_gene: TRBV4-3; j_gene: TRBJ1-2; CDR3nt: TGCGCCAGCAGCCAAGATCGGGGGATCTATGGCTACACCTTC; CDR3aa: CASSQDRGIYGYTF
d_gene: -; abundance: few; v_gene: TRBV7-6; j_gene: TRBJ2-5; CDR3nt: TGTGCCAGTAGCTCCGAATCAGAGACCCAGTACTTC; CDR3aa: CASSSESETQYF
d_gene: TRBD2; abundance: -; v_gene: TRBV20-1; j_gene: TRBJ2-7; CDR3nt: TGCAGTGCTAGATCCCCATCCGGGCGGGAGGGCTACGGGCAGTACTTC; CDR3aa: CSARSPSGREGYGQYF
d_gene: -; abundance: few; v_gene: TRBV29-1; j_gene: TRBJ1-1; CDR3nt: TGCAGCGTATTCAGGGGAGGAGCTTTCTTT; CDR3aa: CSVFRGGAFF
d_gene: -; abundance: many; v_gene: TRBV12-3/TRBV12-4; j_gene: TRBJ2-7; CDR3nt: TGTGCCAGCAGTTCGGAGATCGGCGAGCAGTACTTC; CDR3aa: CASSSEIGEQYF
d_gene: -; abundance: few; v_gene: TRBV29-1; j_gene: TRBJ2-7; CDR3nt: TGCAGCGTACTCGTGGCCTACGAGCAGTACTTC; CDR3aa: CSVLVAYEQYF
d_gene: -; abundance: -; v_gene: TRBV29-1; j_gene: TRBJ2-1; CDR3nt: TGCAGCGCTGATACAGTTTACAATGAGCAGTTCTTC; CDR3aa: CSADTVYNEQFF